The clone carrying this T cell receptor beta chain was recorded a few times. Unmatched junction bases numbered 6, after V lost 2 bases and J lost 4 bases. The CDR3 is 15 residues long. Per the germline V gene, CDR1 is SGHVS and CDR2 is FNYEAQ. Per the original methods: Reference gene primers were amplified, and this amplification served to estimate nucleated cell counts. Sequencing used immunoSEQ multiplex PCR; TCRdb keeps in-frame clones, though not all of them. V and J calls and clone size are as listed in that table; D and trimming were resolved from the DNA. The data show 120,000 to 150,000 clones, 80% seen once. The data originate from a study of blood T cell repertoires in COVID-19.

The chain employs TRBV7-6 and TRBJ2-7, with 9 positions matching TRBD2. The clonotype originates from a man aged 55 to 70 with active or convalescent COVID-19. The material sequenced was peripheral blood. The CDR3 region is CASSLNPSGVYEQYF. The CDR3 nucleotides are TGTGCCAGCAGCTTAAACCCTAGCGGGGTTTACGAGCAGTACTTC.